These T cell receptor beta chains were read from a single sample in a study of cytomegalovirus exposure and HLA in healthy donors. Only in-frame clones appear in the TCRdb table, and some are missing; sequencing was by immunoSEQ multiplex PCR. The table lists 100,000 or so clones, approximately 80% of them singletons, with 4% to 5.5% in the top ten. The sample consisted of PBMCs. The receptors were gathered from a man aged 30-40 years in good health and CMV-seropositive. Each CDR3 is given with its conserved first and last residue. Fields, in order: CDR3 length, D gene, clone size, J gene, V gene, CDR3 DNA, CDR3 protein. A D gene is named only where the DNA matches it firmly. Some rows have no size entry. The others give once, few or many, or a class for an expanded clone.

length: 14
D: -
size: -
J: TRBJ2-4
V: TRBV7-8
DNA: TGTGCCAGCAGCTTATCCGGGGCCAAAAACATTCAGTACTTC
CDR3: CASSLSGAKNIQYF

length: 14
D: -
size: -
J: TRBJ1-1
V: TRBV9
DNA: TGTGCCAGCAGCGTCCAACACGGGGGCACTGAAGCTTTCTTT
CDR3: CASSVQHGGTEAFF

length: 11
D: -
size: -
J: TRBJ1-2
V: TRBV7-9
DNA: TGTGCCAGCAGCCGCGCGTATGGCTACACCTTC
CDR3: CASSRAYGYTF

length: 15
D: -
size: -
J: TRBJ2-7
V: TRBV11-2
DNA: TGTGCCAGCAGGTCGTCAGGGTTAAGTCCGGGTGAGCAGTACTTC
CDR3: CASRSSGLSPGEQYF

length: 13
D: -
size: -
J: TRBJ2-1
V: TRBV30
DNA: TGTGCCTGGAGGCCCGGGATCTACAATGAGCAGTTCTTC
CDR3: CAWRPGIYNEQFF

length: 15
D: TRBD1
size: -
J: TRBJ2-7
V: TRBV19
DNA: TGTGCCAGTAATTCGGACAGGACCTCCTCGGGGGAGCAGTACTTC
CDR3: CASNSDRTSSGEQYF

length: 16
D: TRBD2
size: -
J: TRBJ2-1
V: TRBV14
DNA: TGTGCCAGCAGCCCCCTGGCGGGAGGGCCCAGGAATGAGCAGTTCTTC
CDR3: CASSPLAGGPRNEQFF

length: 15
D: -
size: -
J: TRBJ1-2
V: TRBV30
DNA: TGTGCCTGGAGTGTACTTCCGACAGATCCCTATGGCTACACCTTC
CDR3: CAWSVLPTDPYGYTF

length: 11
D: -
size: -
J: TRBJ2-7
V: TRBV5-1
DNA: TGCGCCAGCAGCGGGAGTCGGGAGCAGTACTTC
CDR3: CASSGSREQYF

length: 15
D: TRBD2
size: once
J: TRBJ2-7
V: TRBV9
DNA: TGTGCCAGCAGCGTTTCAGGCGGGACTAACAGCGAGCAGTACTTC
CDR3: CASSVSGGTNSEQYF

length: 13
D: -
size: -
J: TRBJ1-5
V: TRBV11-2
DNA: TGTGCCAGCAGCTTACAGGTCAACCAGCCCCAGCATTTT
CDR3: CASSLQVNQPQHF

length: 14
D: -
size: few
J: TRBJ2-3
V: TRBV6-1
DNA: TGTGCCAGTAGTCTAGGGGCCAGCACAGATACGCAGTATTTT
CDR3: CASSLGASTDTQYF

length: 14
D: -
size: -
J: TRBJ1-2
V: TRBV10-3
DNA: TGTGCCATCAGTGCGTCAGGGGAGGATCATGGCTACACCTTC
CDR3: CAISASGEDHGYTF

length: 13
D: -
size: -
J: TRBJ2-7
V: TRBV6-4
DNA: TGTGCCATAAGTATGCAGGGGCCCTACGAGCAGTACTTC
CDR3: CAISMQGPYEQYF